These 8 T cell receptor beta chains originate from one sample sequenced in a study of shared T cell receptors in the human thymus. Assay used: immunoSEQ multiplex PCR; TCRdb lists only in-frame clones, some missing. The table includes roughly 700,000 clones, roughly 90% detected once. The sample was also reused in another study, on human thymus T cells.

Input material: thymocytes. These receptors were obtained from a boy younger than two with a congenital heart defect.

This chain connects TRBV13 to TRBJ2-5; the match to TRBD2 covers 8 bases. Germline V gene data show CDR1 as PRHDT and CDR2 as FYEKMQ (reference sequence). Trimming took 4 bases from V and 2 from J; bases not matched to a gene: 0. The CDR3 loop spans 13 amino acids. The CDR3 loop reads CASSSGGQETQYF. As DNA, the CDR3 is TGTGCCAGCAGCTCGGGGGGGCAAGAGACCCAGTACTTC.

J is TRBJ2-7 and V is TRBV14; D is perhaps TRBD2 (5 bases). Trimming took off 0 bases at V and 2 bases at J, with 20 bases between the two ends. Germline CDR1 reads SGHDN; CDR2 reads FVKESK. The CDR3 has 18 amino acids. The CDR3 loop reads CASSQDLGFGMGAYEQYF. The CDR3 nucleotides read TGTGCCAGCAGCCAAGATCTGGGTTTCGGGATGGGCGCCTACGAGCAGTACTTC.

Turning to this clone: Other DNA sequences of this sample code for an identical CDR3. This sequence joins TRBV4-1 and TRBJ1-2, with TRBD1 matching over 9 bases. The CDR3 totals 14 residues. V dropped 5 bases and J dropped 6; count of bases not matched to a gene: 7. Germline CDR1 MGHRA, CDR2 YSYEKL. CDR3: CASSNGQGRNGYTF. The CDR3 nucleotides read TGCGCCAGCAGCAACGGACAGGGGAGGAATGGCTACACCTTC.

The chain uses TRBV11-3 and TRBJ2-1; 11 bases map to TRBD2. Germline V gene sequence: CDR1 SGHNT, CDR2 YENEEA. With V trimmed by 4 bases and J by 7 bases, 12 bases remained unmatched. This CDR3 has 17 residues. The CDR3 protein is CASSSPELAGDSNEQFF. The CDR3 DNA reads TGTGCCAGCAGCTCGCCGGAACTAGCGGGAGATTCGAATGAGCAGTTCTTC.

This sequence joins TRBV6-6 and TRBJ2-3, with 8 bases lining up with TRBD1. Germline V CDR1 and CDR2: MNHNY, SVGAGI (reference sequence). V lost 2 bases and J lost 1; bases outside the gene matches: 2. CDR3 length equals 15 residues. CDR3 loop: CASSYGQGGTDTQYF. DNA of the CDR3: TGTGCCAGCAGTTACGGACAGGGAGGCACAGATACGCAGTATTTT.

The chain is built from TRBV4-1 and TRBJ2-2; 13 bases are a match to TRBD2. CDR3 length: 17 residues. V shed 1 base, J shed 6 bases, and the junction held 5 bases outside the gene matches. Germline V gene sequence: CDR1 MGHRA, CDR2 YSYEKL. This CDR3 is CASSQAGLAGVAGELFF. The CDR3 nucleotides are TGCGCCAGCAGCCAAGCCGGACTAGCGGGAGTCGCCGGGGAGCTGTTTTTT.

The chain has TRBV10-1 and TRBJ2-3, with 12 bases lining up with TRBD2. CDR3 length equals 18 residues. Germline loops: CDR1 WNHNN, CDR2 SYGVQD (reference sequence). Trimming removed 5 bases from V and 0 bases from J; junction bases left unmatched: 9. DNA for the CDR3: TGCGCCAGCAGTCCGTATCTAGCGGGAGGGCAAAGCACAGATACGCAGTATTTT. As protein: CASSPYLAGGQSTDTQYF.

This clone was seen only once. The CDR3 DNA reads as TGTGCCAGCACCGAGGACTATAACTCCTACGAGCAGTACTTC. Amino acid sequence: CASTEDYNSYEQYF. The chain uses TRBV6-5 and TRBJ2-7; TRBD2 is a possible D gene (6 bases). The CDR3 sequence is 14 residues long. Per germline, CDR1 MNHEY and CDR2 SVGAGI. Deletions cut 7 bases from V and 0 bases from J, with 13 bases between.